A selection of T cell receptor beta chains follows, all from one sample in a study of blood T cell repertoires in COVID-19. Only in-frame clones appear in the TCRdb table, and some are missing; sequencing was by immunoSEQ multiplex PCR. The sample has 120,000 or so clones, 84% seen once. Sequencing was done on a sample of peripheral blood. All receptors come from a woman under 40 who had recovered from COVID-19. Both conserved end residues are part of each CDR3. D genes are given only for firm matches. Rows may omit the clone size; those that give it use once, few, many or a size class.

CDR3,DNA,J,V,D,size
CASGPSGGKLQYF,TGTGCTAGTGGTCCTAGCGGGGGGAAATTGCAGTACTTC,TRBJ2-7,TRBV12-5,TRBD2,NA
CASSLRESEQYF,TGTGCCAGCTCACTACGGGAGAGCGAGCAGTACTTC,TRBJ2-7,TRBV18,NA,NA
CASSLGYRGSVGYTF,TGTGCCAGCAGCTTAGGGTACAGGGGTTCTGTGGGCTACACCTTC,TRBJ1-2,TRBV7-2,TRBD1,NA
CATKAGGNTGELFF,TGTGCCACCAAGGCAGGAGGAAACACCGGGGAGCTGTTTTTT,TRBJ2-2,TRBV3-1/TRBV3-2,NA,NA
CASSTIDLSREYF,TGTGCCAGCAGTACCATCGACCTCTCCCGGGAGTATTTT,TRBJ2-3,TRBV27,NA,NA
CASSRGTGWDYGYTF,TGTGCCAGCAGCCGAGGGACAGGGTGGGACTATGGCTACACCTTC,TRBJ1-2,TRBV6-5,TRBD1,NA
CASSSRPGTDTQYF,TGTGCCAGCAGCTCGCGGCCAGGCACAGATACGCAGTATTTT,TRBJ2-3,TRBV7-8,NA,NA
CASSSDLQETQYF,TGTGCCAGCTCATCGGACTTACAAGAGACCCAGTACTTC,TRBJ2-5,TRBV18,NA,NA
CASSQASGASQETQYF,TGCGCCAGCAGCCAAGCTAGCGGGGCAAGTCAAGAGACCCAGTACTTC,TRBJ2-5,TRBV4-1,TRBD2,NA
CASSLRQGETGELFF,TGCGCCAGCAGCCTTCGACAGGGGGAGACCGGGGAGCTGTTTTTT,TRBJ2-2,TRBV4-1,TRBD1,NA
CASGLPRQGDSYNEQFF,TGTGCTAGTGGTTTGCCCAGACAGGGGGACTCCTACAATGAGCAGTTCTTC,TRBJ2-1,TRBV12-5,TRBD1,NA
CASSSQGAEQYF,TGTGCCAGCAGCTCTCAGGGGGCGGAGCAGTACTTC,TRBJ2-7,TRBV5-6,TRBD1,NA
CSVEHRGSGANVLTF,TGCAGCGTTGAACACAGGGGCTCTGGGGCCAACGTCCTGACTTTC,TRBJ2-6,TRBV29-1,TRBD1,few
CASSLAGIRTEAFF,TGCGCCAGCAGCTTGGCAGGGATTCGCACTGAAGCTTTCTTT,TRBJ1-1,TRBV5-1,NA,NA
CAISERKSGSRYEQYF,TGTGCCATCAGTGAGAGGAAGAGCGGGAGTCGGTACGAGCAGTACTTC,TRBJ2-7,TRBV10-3,TRBD2,NA
CASSLGGRTNTGELFF,TGTGCCAGCAGCTTGGGGGGCCGAACAAACACCGGGGAGCTGTTTTTT,TRBJ2-2,TRBV5-4,NA,NA
CASSHQSSGLRVYEQYF,TGTGCCAGCAGCCACCAATCTAGCGGGCTGAGAGTCTACGAGCAGTACTTC,TRBJ2-7,TRBV14,TRBD2,few
CATKGGQGRDYGYTF,TGTGCCACCAAAGGGGGCCAGGGGAGAGACTATGGCTACACCTTC,TRBJ1-2,TRBV19,TRBD1,few
CAIKRSQSTDTQYF,TGTGCCATCAAGAGGTCACAAAGCACAGATACGCAGTATTTT,TRBJ2-3,TRBV6-5,NA,NA
CASSPLPENTEAFF,TGTGCCAGCTCACCACTTCCAGAGAACACTGAAGCTTTCTTT,TRBJ1-1,TRBV18,NA,NA
CASSQSGGTEAFF,TGTGCCAGCAGCCAATCAGGGGGGACTGAAGCTTTCTTT,TRBJ1-1,TRBV7-9,TRBD1,NA
CATSQHTGGYNYGYTF,TGTGCCACCAGCCAGCATACAGGGGGCTATAATTATGGCTACACCTTC,TRBJ1-2,TRBV15,TRBD1,NA
CASSPRDLTDTQYF,TGTGCCAGCAGCCCCAGGGACTTGACAGATACGCAGTATTTT,TRBJ2-3,TRBV11-3,NA,NA
CASGASWAGEQFF,TGTGCCAGCGGGGCCTCTTGGGCTGGTGAGCAGTTCTTC,TRBJ2-1,TRBV2,NA,few
CSVGDYNYGYTF,TGCAGCGTTGGGGACTATAACTATGGCTACACCTTC,TRBJ1-2,TRBV29-1,NA,NA
CASSLEISGDYNEQFF,TGTGCCAGCAGCTTAGAAATTAGCGGGGACTACAATGAGCAGTTCTTC,TRBJ2-1,TRBV11-2,TRBD2,NA
CASSQASEWGLNQPQHF,TGCGCCAGCAGCCAGGCGTCCGAGTGGGGCTTAAATCAGCCCCAGCATTTT,TRBJ1-5,TRBV4-1,NA,once
CAWRGQGDSPLHF,TGTGCCTGGAGGGGACAGGGGGATTCACCCCTCCACTTT,TRBJ1-6,TRBV30,TRBD1,NA
CASSLWPGELFF,TGTGCCAGCAGCCTTTGGCCCGGGGAGCTGTTTTTT,TRBJ2-2,TRBV7-3,NA,NA
CASRYMSNTEAFF,TGTGCCAGCAGGTATATGTCGAACACTGAAGCTTTCTTT,TRBJ1-1,TRBV12-3/TRBV12-4,NA,NA
CASSRTPTGSTEAFF,TGTGCCAGCAGCCGCACTCCGACAGGGAGCACTGAAGCTTTCTTT,TRBJ1-1,TRBV13,TRBD1,NA
CASSLSGAYNEQFF,TGCGCCAGCAGCTTGTCGGGGGCCTACAATGAGCAGTTCTTC,TRBJ2-1,TRBV5-1,NA,NA
CASSLGQGFEKLFF,TGCGCCAGCAGCTTGGGACAGGGTTTTGAAAAACTGTTTTTT,TRBJ1-4,TRBV5-1,TRBD1,NA
CASYTGGSSYEQYF,TGCGCCAGTTACACCGGGGGGAGCTCCTACGAGCAGTACTTC,TRBJ2-7,TRBV5-1,TRBD2,NA
CASSEASPGHRPYNEQFF,TGTGCCAGCAGTGAAGCTTCACCGGGACATCGACCCTACAATGAGCAGTTCTTC,TRBJ2-1,TRBV6-1,NA,NA
CASSLSSSSTDTQYF,TGTGCCAGCAGCTTGAGCTCCTCTAGCACAGATACGCAGTATTTT,TRBJ2-3,TRBV11-2,NA,NA
CATSRGGSRNQPQHF,TGTGCCACCAGCAGAGGGGGCAGCCGGAATCAGCCCCAGCATTTT,TRBJ1-5,TRBV15,NA,NA
CASSLISSGTTDF,TGTGCCAGCAGCCTCATCTCTTCGGGGACAACGGATTTT,TRBJ1-3,TRBV5-8,NA,once
CASSYLPGGETQYF,TGTGCCAGCAGTTACCTTCCGGGAGGAGAGACCCAGTACTTC,TRBJ2-5,TRBV27,TRBD2,NA
CASSVVASGGYGELFF,TGTGCCAGCAGCGTAGTGGCTAGCGGGGGCTACGGGGAGCTGTTTTTT,TRBJ2-2,TRBV9,TRBD2,NA
CASSASGFPSTDTQYF,TGTGCCAGCAGCGCCTCGGGTTTCCCTAGCACAGATACGCAGTATTTT,TRBJ2-3,TRBV6-4,NA,NA
CASSLDWFGRPHEQFF,TGTGCCAGCAGCTTGGATTGGTTCGGGAGGCCCCATGAGCAGTTCTTC,TRBJ2-1,TRBV5-4,TRBD2,NA
CASSWGQGETEAFF,TGTGCCAGCAGCTGGGGACAGGGCGAAACTGAAGCTTTCTTT,TRBJ1-1,TRBV5-6,TRBD1,NA
CASSYPGTELKNIQYF,TGTGCCAGCAGTTACCCCGGGACAGAATTAAAAAACATTCAGTACTTC,TRBJ2-4,TRBV6-6,TRBD1,NA
CASSYIQGASEQFF,TGTGCCAGCAGTTATATTCAGGGCGCGAGTGAGCAGTTCTTC,TRBJ2-1,TRBV6-6,NA,NA
CAREIGAGNTIYF,TGTGCCAGGGAAATAGGGGCGGGAAACACCATATATTTT,TRBJ1-3,TRBV6-5,NA,NA
CASSLLRGGSSPLHF,TGTGCCAGCAGTTTACTACGGGGCGGGAGTTCACCCCTCCACTTT,TRBJ1-6,TRBV27,NA,once
CASRKMGTSNTGELFF,TGTGCCAGCAGAAAAATGGGGACTTCTAACACCGGGGAGCTGTTTTTT,TRBJ2-2,TRBV13,NA,NA
CSVSSGGDQPQHF,TGCAGCGTTTCTTCCGGAGGGGATCAGCCCCAGCATTTT,TRBJ1-5,TRBV29-1,NA,few
CASSSETGTGNDEAFF,TGTGCCAGCAGCTCGGAAACCGGGACAGGGAATGATGAAGCTTTCTTT,TRBJ1-1,TRBV13,TRBD1,medium-sized
CASSKWGGPDNEQFF,TGTGCCAGCAGCAAGTGGGGAGGCCCGGACAATGAGCAGTTCTTC,TRBJ2-1,TRBV9,NA,NA
CASSLDHPGLPYYEQYF,TGTGCCAGCAGCTTAGACCATCCGGGACTACCCTATTACGAGCAGTACTTC,TRBJ2-7,TRBV11-2,TRBD2,NA
CASSIQGAGSNEQFF,TGTGCCAGTAGTATTCAGGGAGCGGGATCAAATGAGCAGTTCTTC,TRBJ2-1,TRBV19,TRBD2,NA
CASSQDWVRDGYTF,TGTGCCAGCAGCCAAGATTGGGTACGGGATGGCTACACCTTC,TRBJ1-2,TRBV14,NA,NA
CASSAWTGGATNEKLFF,TGTGCCAGCAGCGCCTGGACAGGGGGCGCAACTAATGAAAAACTGTTTTTT,TRBJ1-4,TRBV9,TRBD1,NA
CAWTGQLDTEAFF,TGTGCCTGGACTGGACAGCTAGACACTGAAGCTTTCTTT,TRBJ1-1,TRBV30,NA,NA
CASSLGGGTNEKLFF,TGTGCCAGCAGTTTAGGCGGGGGCACTAATGAAAAACTGTTTTTT,TRBJ1-4,TRBV28,NA,NA
CASSEPGGNSPLHF,TGTGCCAGCAGTGAGCCAGGGGGTAATTCACCCCTCCACTTT,TRBJ1-6,TRBV25-1,TRBD1,NA
CASSWQTFGGNTIYF,TGTGCCAGCAGCTGGCAGACCTTCGGGGGAAACACCATATATTTT,TRBJ1-3,TRBV5-6,NA,NA
CASSLAGVPGELFF,TGTGCCAGCAGTTTAGCGGGAGTGCCCGGGGAGCTGTTTTTT,TRBJ2-2,TRBV5-8,TRBD2,NA